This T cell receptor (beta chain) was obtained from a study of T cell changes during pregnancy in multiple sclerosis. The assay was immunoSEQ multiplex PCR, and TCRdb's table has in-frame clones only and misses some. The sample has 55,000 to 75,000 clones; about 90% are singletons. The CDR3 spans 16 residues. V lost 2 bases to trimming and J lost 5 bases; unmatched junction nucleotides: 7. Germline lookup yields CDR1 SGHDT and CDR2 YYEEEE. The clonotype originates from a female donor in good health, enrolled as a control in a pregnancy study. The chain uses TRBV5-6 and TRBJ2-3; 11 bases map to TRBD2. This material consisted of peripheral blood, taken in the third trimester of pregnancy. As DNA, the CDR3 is TGTGCCAGCAGCTTTCGACTAGCGGGGTCCGGAGATACGCAGTATTTT. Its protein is CASSFRLAGSGDTQYF.